A selection of T cell receptor beta chains follows, all from one sample in a study of OX40 agonist ivuxolimab in advanced cancers. TCRdb's table, derived via immunoSEQ multiplex PCR, lists solely in-frame clones and lacks some. The table lists roughly 66,000 clones, approximately 80% of them singletons. Sequenced material: CD4+ or CD8+ T cells sorted from blood, taken in a trial of the OX40 agonist ivuxolimab. Source of these receptors: an adult with an advanced solid tumor such as melanoma, head and neck, liver or kidney cancer. Both conserved end residues are part of each CDR3. D genes are given only for firm matches. The size entry is marked missing in some rows and otherwise reads once, few, many or a size class.

abundance | j_gene | d_gene | v_gene | CDR3aa | CDR3nt
- | TRBJ1-3 | - | TRBV5-1 | CASSLEVGRSGNTIYF | TGCGCCAGCAGCTTGGAGGTGGGTCGGAGTGGAAACACCATATATTTT
- | TRBJ2-1 | - | TRBV18 | CASSPPTSLVNEQFF | TGTGCCAGCTCACCACCGACTAGTTTAGTCAATGAGCAGTTCTTC
- | TRBJ2-7 | - | TRBV28 | CASSLMYEQYF | TGTGCCAGCAGTCTAATGTACGAGCAGTACTTC
- | TRBJ1-6 | TRBD1 | TRBV5-6 | CTSSGGTGSNSPLHF | TGTACCAGCAGCGGAGGGACAGGCTCAAATTCACCCCTCCACTTT
- | TRBJ2-3 | TRBD2 | TRBV4-2 | CASSQDRLAGGSTDTQYF | TGTGCCAGCAGCCAAGATAGGCTAGCGGGAGGTTCCACAGATACGCAGTATTTT
- | TRBJ2-2 | TRBD1 | TRBV4-1 | CASSQAGQGRTGELFF | TGCGCCAGCAGCCAAGCTGGACAGGGAAGAACCGGGGAGCTGTTTTTT
- | TRBJ2-7 | - | TRBV7-9 | CASSLDYEQYF | TGTGCCAGCAGCCTCGATTACGAGCAGTACTTC
- | TRBJ2-5 | - | TRBV6-1 | CASSEGGAETQYF | TGTGCCAGCAGTGAAGGGGGGGCGGAGACCCAGTACTTC
few | TRBJ2-7 | TRBD1 | TRBV6-5 | CASSRDRGLYEQYF | TGTGCCAGCAGTCGGGACAGGGGGCTATACGAGCAGTACTTC
- | TRBJ1-1 | TRBD1 | TRBV18 | CASSPESGGTEAFF | TGTGCCAGCTCACCCGAGTCAGGGGGCACTGAAGCTTTCTTT
- | TRBJ2-6 | - | TRBV5-4 | CASSLGVSLANVLTF | TGTGCCAGCAGCTTGGGAGTGTCCCTGGCCAACGTCCTGACTTTC
- | TRBJ2-5 | - | TRBV4-2 | CASSQGYQETQYF | TGTGCCAGCAGCCAAGGCTACCAAGAGACCCAGTACTTC
- | TRBJ2-7 | TRBD1 | TRBV10-2 | CASVSAGGHEQYF | TGCGCCAGCGTTTCGGCAGGGGGCCACGAGCAGTACTTC
- | TRBJ2-7 | - | TRBV20-1 | CSATGGYEQYF | TGCAGTGCTACGGGCGGTTACGAGCAGTACTTC
- | TRBJ2-1 | - | TRBV15 | CATSRDVAKFF | TGTGCCACCAGCAGAGATGTGGCGAAGTTCTTC
- | TRBJ2-2 | - | TRBV6-5 | CASSRLGGGELFF | TGTGCCAGCAGCAGATTGGGGGGCGGGGAGCTGTTTTTT
- | TRBJ1-5 | - | TRBV7-8 | CASSLSRRVRGQPQHF | TGTGCCAGCAGCTTATCTCGGCGGGTTAGGGGTCAGCCCCAGCATTTT
- | TRBJ1-3 | - | TRBV5-8 | CASSLGPGRDF | TGTGCCAGCAGCTTGGGTCCGGGACGAGATTTT
- | TRBJ2-2 | TRBD2 | TRBV19 | CASREGLAETGELFF | TGTGCCAGTAGAGAGGGTCTAGCGGAAACCGGGGAGCTGTTTTTT
- | TRBJ2-3 | TRBD2 | TRBV11-2 | CASSLGGLAGGRDTQYF | TGTGCCAGCAGCTTAGGGGGCCTAGCGGGAGGACGAGATACGCAGTATTTT
- | TRBJ2-1 | - | TRBV19 | CASSMDHEQFF | TGTGCCAGTAGTATGGACCATGAGCAGTTCTTC
medium-sized | TRBJ1-2 | - | TRBV14 | CASSQDPTGIYGYTF | TGTGCCAGCAGCCAAGATCCAACGGGGATTTACGGCTACACCTTC
- | TRBJ2-1 | - | TRBV9 | CASSVKGVSNEQFF | TGTGCCAGCAGCGTGAAGGGGGTGAGTAATGAGCAGTTCTTC
- | TRBJ1-2 | - | TRBV30 | CAWSVRANPNYGYTF | TGTGCCTGGAGTGTACGGGCAAACCCTAACTATGGCTACACCTTC
- | TRBJ2-7 | - | TRBV7-2 | CASSFARLSYEQYF | TGTGCCAGCAGCTTTGCGAGGCTCTCCTACGAGCAGTACTTC
once | TRBJ2-3 | - | TRBV19 | CASSMTRDTQYF | TGTGCCAGTAGTATGACCAGAGATACGCAGTATTTT
- | TRBJ1-1 | - | TRBV7-2 | CASSLGGTSQLEAFF | TGTGCCAGCAGCTTAGGGGGGACATCACAGTTAGAAGCTTTCTTT
once | TRBJ1-5 | - | TRBV4-1 | CASSQDPWGPQHF | TGCGCCAGCAGCCAAGATCCCTGGGGGCCCCAGCATTTT
- | TRBJ1-2 | TRBD1 | TRBV6-5 | CASSYAGGRTGYTF | TGTGCCAGCAGTTACGCAGGGGGAAGGACTGGCTACACCTTC
- | TRBJ1-2 | TRBD1 | TRBV2 | CASSPNDRVYGYTF | TGTGCCAGCAGTCCAAATGACAGGGTCTATGGCTACACCTTC
- | TRBJ1-2 | TRBD1 | TRBV11-2 | CASSSLTGSGYGYTF | TGTGCCAGCAGCTCGTTGACAGGGTCCGGCTATGGCTACACCTTC
- | TRBJ2-7 | TRBD2 | TRBV27 | CASSSTSGSYEQYF | TGTGCCAGCAGCTCGACTAGCGGTTCCTACGAGCAGTACTTC
- | TRBJ2-5 | - | TRBV25-1 | CASRSGTHQETQYF | TGTGCCAGCAGATCCGGGACGCACCAAGAGACCCAGTACTTC
once | TRBJ2-5 | - | TRBV7-6 | CASSHLAGQETQYF | TGTGCCAGCAGCCACCTTGCGGGGCAAGAGACCCAGTACTTC
once | TRBJ1-2 | - | TRBV5-4 | CASILRGSRSGYTF | TGTGCCAGCATCCTTAGGGGGTCGAGAAGCGGCTACACCTTC
- | TRBJ2-1 | - | TRBV5-1 | CASSLVATSSYNEQFF | TGCGCCAGCAGCTTGGTAGCAACCAGCTCCTACAATGAGCAGTTCTTC
- | TRBJ2-7 | TRBD1 | TRBV6-1 | CASSEGDRKDYEQYF | TGTGCCAGCAGTGAAGGGGACAGAAAAGACTACGAGCAGTACTTC
- | TRBJ2-1 | - | TRBV2 | CASELGLNNEQFF | TGTGCCAGTGAATTGGGACTCAACAATGAGCAGTTCTTC
- | TRBJ1-1 | TRBD1 | TRBV4-1 | CASSQASFANRAQGGPEAFF | TGCGCCAGCAGCCAAGCCTCCTTTGCCAACCGGGCGCAGGGGGGCCCTGAAGCTTTCTTT
- | TRBJ1-2 | - | TRBV18 | CASSPGKGYGYTF | TGTGCCAGCTCACCAGGGAAGGGATACGGCTACACCTTC
- | TRBJ2-3 | - | TRBV9 | CASSVMSFTDTQYF | TGTGCCAGCAGCGTCATGAGCTTTACAGATACGCAGTATTTT
- | TRBJ1-3 | TRBD1 | TRBV6-5 | CASTTGDSRNTIYF | TGTGCCAGCACCACAGGGGACAGCCGAAACACCATATATTTT
once | TRBJ1-5 | - | TRBV14 | CASSRNSNQPQHF | TGTGCCAGCAGCCGTAATAGCAATCAGCCCCAGCATTTT
- | TRBJ2-1 | - | TRBV29-1 | CSVVTSLRRGEQFF | TGCAGCGTTGTGACCTCCTTAAGAAGGGGTGAGCAGTTCTTC
- | TRBJ1-1 | - | TRBV6-6 | CASRQPDRGEAFF | TGTGCCAGCAGGCAGCCGGATAGAGGCGAAGCTTTCTTT
few | TRBJ2-5 | - | TRBV7-7 | CASSPGTFDGTQYF | TGTGCCAGCAGCCCCGGGACGTTCGACGGGACCCAGTACTTC
- | TRBJ1-5 | TRBD1 | TRBV5-1 | CASSAGTGPSNQPQHF | TGCGCCAGCAGCGCCGGGACAGGGCCTAGCAATCAGCCCCAGCATTTT
few | TRBJ2-1 | - | TRBV10-1 | CASSEQFF | TGCGCCAGCAGTGAGCAGTTCTTC
- | TRBJ1-1 | TRBD1 | TRBV7-2 | CASSPPGRGLSEAFF | TGTGCCAGCAGCCCCCCGGGCAGGGGGCTCTCTGAAGCTTTCTTT
- | TRBJ2-3 | - | TRBV10-2 | CASSASPSHTDTQYF | TGCGCCAGCAGTGCCTCCCCTAGCCACACAGATACGCAGTATTTT
- | TRBJ2-2 | TRBD2 | TRBV5-6 | CASSSGGPNTGELFF | TGTGCCAGCAGCTCGGGGGGGCCTAACACCGGGGAGCTGTTTTTT
- | TRBJ2-1 | TRBD1 | TRBV7-9 | CASSPLLRTGRNEQFF | TGTGCCAGCAGCCCCCTGCTCCGGACAGGGCGGAATGAGCAGTTCTTC
- | TRBJ2-1 | - | TRBV4-2 | CASSPDGDEQFF | TGTGCCAGCAGCCCGGACGGGGATGAGCAGTTCTTC